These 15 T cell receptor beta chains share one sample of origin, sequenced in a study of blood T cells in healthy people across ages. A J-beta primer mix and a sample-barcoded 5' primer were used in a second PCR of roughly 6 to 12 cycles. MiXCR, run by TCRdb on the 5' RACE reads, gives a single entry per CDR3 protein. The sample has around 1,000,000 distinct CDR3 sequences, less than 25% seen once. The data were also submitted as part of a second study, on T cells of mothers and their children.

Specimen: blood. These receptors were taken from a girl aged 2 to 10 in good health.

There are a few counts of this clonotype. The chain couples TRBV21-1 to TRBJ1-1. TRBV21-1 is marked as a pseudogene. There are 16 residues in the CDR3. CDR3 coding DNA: TGTGCCAGCAGCAAGGCTAACAGTCGATTACCCACTGAAGCTCTCTTT. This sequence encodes CASSKANSRLPTEALF.

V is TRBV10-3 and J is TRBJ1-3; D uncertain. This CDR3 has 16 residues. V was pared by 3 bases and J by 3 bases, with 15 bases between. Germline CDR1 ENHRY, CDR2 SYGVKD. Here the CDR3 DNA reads TGTGCCATCAGTGACAGACCCAGCGCCGGTGGAAACACCATATATTTT. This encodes CAISDRPSAGGNTIYF.

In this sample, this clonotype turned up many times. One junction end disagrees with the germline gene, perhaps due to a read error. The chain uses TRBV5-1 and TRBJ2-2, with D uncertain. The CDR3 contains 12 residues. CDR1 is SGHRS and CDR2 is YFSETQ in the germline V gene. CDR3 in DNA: TGTGCCAGCAGCTTAGAAGCCGGGGAGCTGTTTTTT. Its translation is CASSLEAGELFF.

CDR3 nucleotides: TGCAGTGCTAGAGATGGGACCGTCCTGACTTTC. Translated: CSARDGTVLTF. The genes are TRBV20-1 and TRBJ2-6; D may be TRBD1 or TRBD2 (5 bases each). CDR1 DFQATT and CDR2 SNEGSKA come from the germline V gene (reference sequence). V gave up 0 bases and J gave up 12 bases, with 6 bases separating them. The CDR3 runs 11 residues.

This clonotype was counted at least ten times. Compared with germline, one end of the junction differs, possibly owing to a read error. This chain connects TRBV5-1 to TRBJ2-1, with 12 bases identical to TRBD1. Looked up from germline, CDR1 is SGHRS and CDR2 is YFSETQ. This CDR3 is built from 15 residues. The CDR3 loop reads CASSLGQGAYNEQFF. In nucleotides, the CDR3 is TGTGCCAGCAGCTTGGGACAGGGGGCTTACAATGAGCAGTTCTTC.

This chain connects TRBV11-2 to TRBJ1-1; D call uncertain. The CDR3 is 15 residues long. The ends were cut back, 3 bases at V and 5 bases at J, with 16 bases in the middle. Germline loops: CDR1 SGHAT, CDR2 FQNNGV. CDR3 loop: CASSLSLGSGTEAFF. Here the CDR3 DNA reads TGTGCCAGCAGCTTGTCTTTAGGGAGTGGTACTGAAGCTTTCTTT.

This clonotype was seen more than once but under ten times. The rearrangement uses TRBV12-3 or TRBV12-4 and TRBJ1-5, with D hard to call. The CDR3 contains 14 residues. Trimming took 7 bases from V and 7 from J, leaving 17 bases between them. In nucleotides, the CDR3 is TGTGCCAGCATAGACTCCGGGTCTAAACAGCCCCAGCATTTT. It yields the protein CASIDSGSKQPQHF.

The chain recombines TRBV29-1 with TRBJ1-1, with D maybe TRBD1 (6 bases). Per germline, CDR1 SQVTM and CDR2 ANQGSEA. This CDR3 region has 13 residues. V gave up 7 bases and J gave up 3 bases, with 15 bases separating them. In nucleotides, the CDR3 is TGCAGCGCACAGGGTGTTGATGACACTGAAGCTTTCTTT. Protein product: CSAQGVDDTEAFF.

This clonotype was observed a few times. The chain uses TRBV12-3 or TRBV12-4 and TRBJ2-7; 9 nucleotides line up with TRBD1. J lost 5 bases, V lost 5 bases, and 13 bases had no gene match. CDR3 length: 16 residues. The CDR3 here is CASSPHRGLWEDEQYF. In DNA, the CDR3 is TGTGCCAGCAGTCCACACAGGGGGCTCTGGGAAGACGAGCAGTACTTC.

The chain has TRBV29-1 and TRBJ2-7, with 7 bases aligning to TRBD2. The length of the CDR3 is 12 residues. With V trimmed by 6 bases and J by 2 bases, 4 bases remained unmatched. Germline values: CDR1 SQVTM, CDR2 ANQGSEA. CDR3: CSVRGLPYEQYF. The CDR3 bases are TGCAGCGTGAGGGGACTACCCTACGAGCAGTACTTC.

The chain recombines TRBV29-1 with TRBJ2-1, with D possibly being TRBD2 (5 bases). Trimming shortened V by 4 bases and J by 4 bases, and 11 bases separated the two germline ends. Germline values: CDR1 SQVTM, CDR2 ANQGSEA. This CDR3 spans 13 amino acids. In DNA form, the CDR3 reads TGCAGCGTTGCCGGGCGGGCTTACAATGAGCAGTTCTTC. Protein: CSVAGRAYNEQFF.

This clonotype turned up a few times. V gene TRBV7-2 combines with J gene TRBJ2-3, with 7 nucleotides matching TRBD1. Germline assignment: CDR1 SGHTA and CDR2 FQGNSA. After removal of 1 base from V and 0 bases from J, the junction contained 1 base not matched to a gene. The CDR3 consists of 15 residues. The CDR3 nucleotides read TGTGCCAGCAGCTTAGGGGACAGTAGCACAGATACGCAGTATTTT. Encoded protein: CASSLGDSSTDTQYF.

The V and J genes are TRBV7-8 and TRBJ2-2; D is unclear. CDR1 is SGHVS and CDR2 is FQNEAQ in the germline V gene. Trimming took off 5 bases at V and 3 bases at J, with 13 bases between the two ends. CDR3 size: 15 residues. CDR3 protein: CASSPTPLYTGELFF. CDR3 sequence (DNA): TGTGCCAGCAGCCCTACCCCGTTATACACCGGGGAGCTGTTTTTT.

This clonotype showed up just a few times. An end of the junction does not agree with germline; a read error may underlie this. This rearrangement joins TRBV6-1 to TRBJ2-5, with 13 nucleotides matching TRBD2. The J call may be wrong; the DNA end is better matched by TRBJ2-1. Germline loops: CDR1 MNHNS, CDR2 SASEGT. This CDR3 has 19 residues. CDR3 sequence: CASSPMSLAGGPGTNVQFF. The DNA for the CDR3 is TGTGCCAGCAGTCCCATGTCACTAGCGGGAGGGCCCGGGACCAATGTGCAGTTCTTC.

The CDR3: CASSLQLQAIGTQYF. In DNA form, the CDR3 reads TGTGCCAGCAGTTTACAGCTGCAAGCTATTGGGACCCAGTACTTC. This chain joins TRBV12-3 or TRBV12-4 and TRBJ2-5; D gene uncertain. Trimming left V 2 bases short and J 7 bases short, with 17 bases between. The CDR3 is 15 residues long.